These 12 T cell receptor beta chains were all obtained from the same sample, sequenced in a study of blood T cell repertoires in COVID-19. Sequencing was performed with immunoSEQ multiplex PCR; in TCRdb, only in-frame clones are kept and a portion is missing. The sample consists of fewer than 450,000 clones, approximately 86% of them appearing once. The sequencing input was PBMCs or T cells enriched from blood (not recorded which). The receptors come from a woman in her 40s with acute COVID-19.

The V call is TRBV13, the J call TRBJ2-5; unclear D gene. V was shortened by 5 bases and J by 2 bases, with 15 bases between the two germline ends. Germline loops: CDR1 PRHDT, CDR2 FYEKMQ (reference sequence). CDR3 length: 15 amino acids. CDR3 DNA sequence: TGTGCCAGCAGCCCGCGGATTGGGTCTCAAGAGACCCAGTACTTC. Translated, it gives CASSPRIGSQETQYF.

The rearrangement uses TRBV24-1 and TRBJ1-1, with D perhaps matching TRBD1 (5 bases). The germline V and J ends were trimmed by 10 bases and 8 bases, with 16 bases remaining between them. The CDR3 contains 12 residues. The germline CDR1 and CDR2 sequences are KGHDR and SFDVKD. The CDR3 bases are TGTGCCACTTATTCGGGGGAGACCGAAGCTTTCTTT. This gives the protein CATYSGETEAFF.

This clone appeared once. The J gene is TRBJ1-5, the V gene TRBV24-1; D remains unclear. The germline CDR1 and CDR2 sequences are KGHDR and SFDVKD. V shed 2 bases and J shed 6 bases, with 7 bases lying between them. The CDR3 extends over 13 amino acids. CDR3 in DNA: TGTGCCACCAGTGATTCTAACGGTCAGCCCCAGCATTTT. This translates into CATSDSNGQPQHF.

The sample holds one count of this clone. The rearrangement joins TRBV2 to TRBJ1-2; 9 bases align to TRBD1. The CDR3 runs 13 residues. Germline assignment: CDR1 SNHLY and CDR2 FYNNEI. With V trimmed by 10 bases and J by 4 bases, 7 bases remained unmatched. This chain's CDR3 is CAKRTGVSYGYTF. The CDR3 DNA reads as TGTGCCAAAAGGACAGGGGTTAGCTATGGCTACACCTTC.

The V and J genes are TRBV7-8 and TRBJ1-2; 7 nucleotides align to TRBD1. V was pared by 5 bases and J by 5 bases, with 8 bases of the junction left unmatched. The CDR3 contains 14 residues. Germline CDR1 and CDR2: SGHVS and FQNEAQ. The CDR3 sequence: CASSPRDRGYGYTF. The DNA of the CDR3 is TGTGCCAGCAGCCCGCGGGACAGAGGATATGGCTACACCTTC.

V gene TRBV5-6 combines with J gene TRBJ1-6; 9 nucleotides align to TRBD1. The J segment lost 9 bases and the V segment lost 0 bases, leaving 4 bases of the junction unmatched. CDR1 SGHDT and CDR2 YYEEEE come from the germline V gene. The CDR3 is made up of 15 amino acids. CDR3 nucleotide sequence: TGTGCCAGCAGCTTGGCGGTGACAGGGGGTTCACCCCTCCACTTT. Its translation: CASSLAVTGGSPLHF. Drawing the rest from reference TRBV5-6 and TRBJ1-6, the complete variable domain is DAGVTQSPTHLIKTRGQQVTLRCSPKSGHDTVSWYQQALGQGPQFIFQYYEEEERQRGNFPDRFSGHQFPNYSSELNVNALLLGDSALYLCASSLAVTGGSPLHFGNGTRLTVT.

The rearrangement joins TRBV7-8 to TRBJ1-2; weak D call: TRBD1 (6 bases). Germline CDR1 SGHVS, CDR2 FQNEAQ. The length of the CDR3 is 16 residues. Trimming took 4 bases from V and 4 from J, leaving 19 bases between them. The CDR3 protein is CASSSPQGSHSYGYTF. The CDR3 DNA follows: TGTGCCAGCAGCTCCCCACAGGGCAGTCATAGCTATGGCTACACCTTC.

This chain links TRBV6-5 with TRBJ1-2; unclear D gene. Germline CDR1 is MNHEY and CDR2 is SVGAGI. The CDR3 sequence is 14 residues long. Between the trimmed V and J ends, which lost 2 bases and 4 bases, there was a span of 11 bases. The CDR3 here is CASSYIEGGYGYTF. CDR3 nucleotides: TGTGCCAGCAGTTACATTGAGGGTGGCTATGGCTACACCTTC.

As DNA, the CDR3 is TGTGCCAGCAGTGAAGGGACAGGGGCCCTTAGCGGGGGGGCCGCCGGGGAGCTGTTTTTT. It specifies CASSEGTGALSGGAAGELFF. V gene TRBV2 combines with J gene TRBJ2-2, with 11 bases fitting TRBD2. In germline, CDR1 is SNHLY, CDR2 FYNNEI. The CDR3 has 20 amino acids. With 1 base clipped from V and 6 bases from J, the junction kept 16 bases outside the gene matches.

In DNA form, the CDR3 reads TGTGCCAGTAGTCCCTACCCAGGGGGTAATTACTATGGCTACACCTTC. This sequence encodes CASSPYPGGNYYGYTF. V is TRBV19 and J is TRBJ1-2, with 7 bases identical to TRBD1. The length of the CDR3 is 16 residues. J was trimmed by 3 bases and V by 5 bases; bases with no gene match: 12. Germline CDR1 and CDR2: LNHDA and SQIVND (reference sequence).

This clone turned up a few times. The CDR3 DNA is TGTGCCAGCAGTGCCTATAACAGGGGAAATAATTCACCCCTCCACTTT. As protein: CASSAYNRGNNSPLHF. The rearrangement links TRBV6-1 to TRBJ1-6, with 7 bases fitting TRBD1. The CDR3 runs to 16 residues. The germline V gene has CDR1 MNHNS and CDR2 SASEGT. V was clipped by 4 bases and J by 5 bases; unmatched bases: 8.

The chain uses TRBV7-2 and TRBJ1-5; possibly TRBD1 for D (6 bases). V was cut by 5 bases and J by 3 bases, with 14 bases left in between. The CDR3 has 15 amino acids. The germline V gene encodes CDR1 SGHTA and CDR2 FQGNSA. The CDR3 region is CASSAGGQLNQPQHF. CDR3 in DNA: TGTGCCAGCAGCGCGGGGGGGCAGCTCAATCAGCCCCAGCATTTT.